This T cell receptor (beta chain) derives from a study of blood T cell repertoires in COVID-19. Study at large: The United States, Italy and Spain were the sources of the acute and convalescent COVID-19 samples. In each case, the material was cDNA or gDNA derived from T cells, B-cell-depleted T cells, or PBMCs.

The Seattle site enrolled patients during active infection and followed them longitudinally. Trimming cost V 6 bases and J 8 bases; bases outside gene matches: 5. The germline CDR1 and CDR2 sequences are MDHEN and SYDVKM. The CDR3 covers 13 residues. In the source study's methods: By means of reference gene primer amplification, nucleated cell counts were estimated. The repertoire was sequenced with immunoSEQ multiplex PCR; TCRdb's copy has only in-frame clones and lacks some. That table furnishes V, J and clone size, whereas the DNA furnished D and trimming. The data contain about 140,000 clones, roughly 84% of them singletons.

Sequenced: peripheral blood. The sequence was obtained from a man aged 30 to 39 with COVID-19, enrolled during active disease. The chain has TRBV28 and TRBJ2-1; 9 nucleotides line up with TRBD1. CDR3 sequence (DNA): TGTGCCAGCAGGGGACAGGGCAGATATGAGCAGTTCTTC. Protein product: CASRGQGRYEQFF.